Presented here are 2 T cell receptor beta chains from one specimen sequenced in a study of blood T cell repertoires in COVID-19. Clones were read by immunoSEQ multiplex PCR, and TCRdb kept only the in-frame ones, dropping some. The sample gives around 270,000 clones, approximately 90% of which show up once; approximately 4.3% is in the top ten. What was sequenced was peripheral blood. The receptors here all came from a man aged 35-49 years with acute or convalescent COVID-19.

The gene calls are TRBV2 and TRBJ2-1, with TRBD1 matching 7 bases. Per the germline V gene, CDR1 is SNHLY and CDR2 is FYNNEI. The CDR3 totals 16 residues. V lost 9 bases to trimming and J lost 3 bases; unmatched junction nucleotides: 14. The chain's CDR3 is CARTGPHDRVYNEQFF. As DNA, the CDR3 is TGTGCCAGGACAGGGCCCCACGATCGGGTCTACAATGAGCAGTTCTTC.

The chain employs TRBV6-6 and TRBJ2-7, with 8 bases that match TRBD1. The V gene's germline CDR1 is MNHNY and CDR2 SVGAGI (reference sequence). V dropped 4 bases and J dropped 3; count of bases not matched to a gene: 8. The CDR3 runs 15 residues. The CDR3 here is CASSFQDRAFYEQYF. The DNA for the CDR3 is TGTGCCAGCAGTTTCCAGGACAGGGCTTTCTACGAGCAGTACTTC.